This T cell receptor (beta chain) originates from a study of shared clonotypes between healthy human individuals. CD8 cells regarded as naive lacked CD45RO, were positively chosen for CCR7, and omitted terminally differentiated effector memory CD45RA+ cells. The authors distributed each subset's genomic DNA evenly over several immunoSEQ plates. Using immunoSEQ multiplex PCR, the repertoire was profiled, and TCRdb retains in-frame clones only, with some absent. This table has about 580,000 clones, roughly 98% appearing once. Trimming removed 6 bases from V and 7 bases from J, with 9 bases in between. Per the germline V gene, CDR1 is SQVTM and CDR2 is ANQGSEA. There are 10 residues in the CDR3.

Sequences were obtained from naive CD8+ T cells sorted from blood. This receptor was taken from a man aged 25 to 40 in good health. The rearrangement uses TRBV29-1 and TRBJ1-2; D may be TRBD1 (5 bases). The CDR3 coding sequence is TGCAGCGTCCAGGGCGGTGGCTACACCTTC. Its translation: CSVQGGGYTF.